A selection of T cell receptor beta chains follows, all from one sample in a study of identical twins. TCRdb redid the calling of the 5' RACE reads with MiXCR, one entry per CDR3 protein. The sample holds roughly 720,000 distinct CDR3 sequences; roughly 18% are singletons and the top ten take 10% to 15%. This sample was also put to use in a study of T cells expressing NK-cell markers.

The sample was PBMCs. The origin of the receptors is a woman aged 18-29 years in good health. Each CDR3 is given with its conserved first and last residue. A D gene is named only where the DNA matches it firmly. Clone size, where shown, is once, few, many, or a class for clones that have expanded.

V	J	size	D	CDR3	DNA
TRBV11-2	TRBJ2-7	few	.	CASSSLRPLVRRSYEQYF	TGTGCCAGCAGCTCACTAAGGCCTCTAGTCAGGCGGAGCTACGAGCAGTACTTC
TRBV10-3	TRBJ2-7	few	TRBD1	CAIRTTGGEQYF	TGTGCCATCAGGACGACAGGGGGTGAGCAGTACTTC
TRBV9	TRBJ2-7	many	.	CASSPGPGIYEQYF	TGTGCCAGCAGCCCCGGACCGGGAATATACGAGCAGTACTTC
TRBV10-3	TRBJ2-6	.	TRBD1	CAISDGQDSGANVLTF	TGTGCCATCAGTGATGGACAGGACTCTGGGGCCAACGTCCTGACTTTC
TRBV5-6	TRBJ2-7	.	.	CASSQALREQYF	TGTGCCAGCTCCCAGGCCCTTCGCGAGCAGTACTTC
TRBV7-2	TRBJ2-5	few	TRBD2	CASSLRAAGEETQYF	TGTGCCAGCAGCTTAAGGGCGGCGGGAGAAGAGACCCAGTACTTC
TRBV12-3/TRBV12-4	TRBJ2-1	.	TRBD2	CASSLTSGSAEQFF	TGTGCCAGCAGTTTGACTAGCGGGAGTGCTGAGCAGTTCTTC
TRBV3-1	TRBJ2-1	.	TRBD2	CASSQTGTSVFDDEQFF	TGTGCCAGCAGCCAAACCGGGACTAGCGTATTCGACGATGAGCAGTTCTTC
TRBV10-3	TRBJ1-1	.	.	CAIGTGVNTEAFF	TGTGCCATCGGAACAGGCGTGAACACTGAAGCTTTCTTT
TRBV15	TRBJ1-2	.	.	CATSRDQRYYGYTF	TGTGCCACCAGCAGAGATCAGAGATACTATGGCTACACCTTC
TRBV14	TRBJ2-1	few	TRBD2	CASSQVGTSGNGEQFF	TGTGCCAGCAGCCAAGTGGGGACTAGCGGGAACGGTGAGCAGTTCTTC
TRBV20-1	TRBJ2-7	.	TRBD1	CSAPQGIAYEQYF	TGCAGTGCCCCACAGGGGATCGCCTACGAGCAGTACTTC
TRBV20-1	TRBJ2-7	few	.	CSARGPFYEQYF	TGCAGTGCTAGAGGCCCTTTCTACGAGCAGTACTTC
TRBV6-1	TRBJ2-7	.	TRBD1	CASTTGAPYEQYF	TGTGCCAGCACCACAGGGGCCCCCTACGAGCAGTACTTC
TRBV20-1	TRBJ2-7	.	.	CSARDSGGNRDEQYF	TGCAGTGCTAGAGATTCAGGCGGGAACCGTGACGAGCAGTACTTC
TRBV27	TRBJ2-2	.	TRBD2	CASSGLLAGVGTGELFF	TGTGCCAGCAGTGGCCTCCTAGCGGGGGTCGGTACCGGGGAGCTGTTTTTT
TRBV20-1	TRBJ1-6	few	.	CSAAVNNSPLHF	TGCAGTGCCGCGGTAAACAATTCACCCCTCCACTTT
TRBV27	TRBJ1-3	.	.	CASKEGPSGNTIYF	TGTGCCAGCAAGGAGGGACCCTCTGGAAACACCATATATTTT
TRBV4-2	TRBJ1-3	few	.	CASSQEAGARGNTIYF	TGTGCCAGCAGCCAAGAGGCGGGGGCCCGCGGAAACACCATATATTTT
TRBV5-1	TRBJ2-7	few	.	CASSLFPGTYEQYF	TGCGCCAGCAGCTTGTTCCCAGGTACCTACGAGCAGTACTTC
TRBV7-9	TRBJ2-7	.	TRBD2	CASSLERGHSYEQYF	TGTGCCAGCAGCTTGGAGCGGGGTCACTCCTACGAGCAGTACTTC
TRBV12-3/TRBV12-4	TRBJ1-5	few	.	CASSFNWGWNQPQHF	TGTGCCAGCAGTTTTAACTGGGGTTGGAATCAGCCCCAGCATTTT
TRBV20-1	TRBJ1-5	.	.	CSAKGGSNQPQHF	TGCAGTGCGAAGGGTGGAAGCAATCAGCCCCAGCATTTT
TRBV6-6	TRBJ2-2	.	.	CASSSDNTGELFF	TGTGCCAGCAGTTCCGACAACACCGGGGAGCTGTTTTTT
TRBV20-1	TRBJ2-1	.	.	CSARDKEAPGRLFF	TGCAGTGCTAGAGATAAAGAGGCACCAGGAAGGCTGTTCTTC
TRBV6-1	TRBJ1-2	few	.	CACGTYGYTF	TGTGCCTGCGGGACATATGGCTACACCTTC
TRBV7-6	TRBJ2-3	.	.	CASSLETGENTDTQYF	TGTGCCAGCAGCTTAGAGACGGGGGAGAACACAGATACGCAGTATTTT
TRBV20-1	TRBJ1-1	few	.	CSARTMGGEAFF	TGCAGTGCTAGAACGATGGGGGGAGAAGCTTTCTTT
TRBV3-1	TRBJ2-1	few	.	CASSQELSGVYAEQFF	TGTGCCAGCAGCCAAGAACTAAGCGGAGTCTACGCTGAGCAGTTCTTC
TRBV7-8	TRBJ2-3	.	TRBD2	CASSLPALAGGGDTQYF	TGTGCCAGCAGCTTACCGGCCCTAGCGGGAGGGGGGGATACGCAGTATTTT
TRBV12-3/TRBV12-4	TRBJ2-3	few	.	CASSPGDHTQYF	TGTGCCAGCAGTCCGGGAGACCATACGCAGTATTTT
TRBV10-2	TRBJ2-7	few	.	CASSAFLVGYEQYF	TGCGCCAGCAGCGCATTTCTCGTAGGGTACGAGCAGTACTTC
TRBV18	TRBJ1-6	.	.	CASSPADSTLLHF	TGTGCCAGCTCACCGGCAGACTCAACCCTCCTCCACTTT